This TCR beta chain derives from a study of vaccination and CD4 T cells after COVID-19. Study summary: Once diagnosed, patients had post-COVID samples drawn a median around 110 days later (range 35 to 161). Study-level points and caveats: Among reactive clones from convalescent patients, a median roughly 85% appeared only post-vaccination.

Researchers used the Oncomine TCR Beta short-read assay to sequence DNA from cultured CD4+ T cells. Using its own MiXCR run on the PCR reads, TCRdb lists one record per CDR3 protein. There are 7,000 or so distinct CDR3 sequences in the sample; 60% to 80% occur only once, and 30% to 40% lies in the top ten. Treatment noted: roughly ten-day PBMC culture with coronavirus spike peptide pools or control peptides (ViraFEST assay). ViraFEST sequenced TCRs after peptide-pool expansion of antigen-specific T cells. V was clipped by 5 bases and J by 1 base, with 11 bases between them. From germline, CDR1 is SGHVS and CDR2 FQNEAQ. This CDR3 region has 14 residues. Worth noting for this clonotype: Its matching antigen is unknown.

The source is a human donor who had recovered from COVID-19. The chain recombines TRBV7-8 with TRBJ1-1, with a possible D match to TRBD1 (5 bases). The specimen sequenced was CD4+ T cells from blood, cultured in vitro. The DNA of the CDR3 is TGTGCCAGCAGCCCGGGGACTCAGAACACTGAAGCTTTCTTT. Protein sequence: CASSPGTQNTEAFF.